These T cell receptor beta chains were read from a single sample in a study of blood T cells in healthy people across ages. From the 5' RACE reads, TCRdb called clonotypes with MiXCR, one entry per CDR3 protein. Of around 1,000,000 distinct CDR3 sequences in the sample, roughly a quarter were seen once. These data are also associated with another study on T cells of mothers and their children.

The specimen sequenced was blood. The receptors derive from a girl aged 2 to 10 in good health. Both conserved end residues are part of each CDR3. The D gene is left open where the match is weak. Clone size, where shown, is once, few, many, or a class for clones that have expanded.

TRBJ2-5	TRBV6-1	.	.	CASSEGGIGEQYF	TGTGCCAGCAGTGAAGGGGGGATTGGGGAGCAGTACTTC
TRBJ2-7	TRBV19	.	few	CASTPTGQSYEQYF	TGTGCCAGTACCCCGACAGGTCAATCCTACGAGCAGTACTTC
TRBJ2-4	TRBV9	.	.	CASSVVRGGDPDIQYF	TGTGCCAGCAGCGTAGTGCGAGGCGGGGACCCCGACATTCAGTACTTC
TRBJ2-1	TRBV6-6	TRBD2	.	CASSYRAGGGINEQFF	TGTGCCAGCAGTTACCGAGCGGGGGGGGGTATCAATGAGCAGTTCTTC
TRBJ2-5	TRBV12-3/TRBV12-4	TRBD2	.	CASSTGRLAGGMKETQYF	TGTGCCAGCAGCACCGGGAGACTAGCGGGGGGAATGAAAGAGACCCAGTACTTC
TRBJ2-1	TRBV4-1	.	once	CASSQIKSGSYNEQFF	TGCGCCAGCAGCCAAATAAAATCCGGCTCCTACAATGAGCAGTTCTTC
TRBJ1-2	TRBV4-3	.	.	CASSQDLGAYGYTF	TGCGCCAGCAGCCAAGATCTGGGGGCCTATGGCTACACCTTC
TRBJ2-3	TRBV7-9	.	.	CASNLMTDTQYF	TGTGCCAGCAACTTAATGACAGATACGCAGTATTTT
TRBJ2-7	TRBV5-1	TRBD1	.	CASSPDRVPYEQYF	TGCGCCAGCAGCCCAGACAGGGTCCCATACGAGCAGTACTTC
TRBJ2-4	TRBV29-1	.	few	CSVDRAGEDIQYF	TGCAGCGTTGATAGGGCAGGGGAAGACATTCAGTACTTC
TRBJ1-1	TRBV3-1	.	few	CASSPEGDEAFF	TGTGCCAGCAGCCCAGAAGGGGATGAAGCTTTCTTT
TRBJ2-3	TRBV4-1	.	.	CASSQGTRTSTDTQYF	TGCGCCAGCAGCCAAGGTACAAGGACGTCCACAGATACGCAGTATTTT
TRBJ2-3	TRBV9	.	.	CASSVSSLLADTQYF	TGTGCCAGCAGCGTAAGTTCTTTGCTAGCAGATACGCAGTATTTT
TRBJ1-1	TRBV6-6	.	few	CASSLSTATEAFF	TGTGCCAGCAGTCTATCGACAGCCACTGAAGCTTTCTTT
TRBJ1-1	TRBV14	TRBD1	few	CASSHPDRGAFF	TGTGCCAGCAGCCACCCGGACAGGGGAGCTTTCTTT
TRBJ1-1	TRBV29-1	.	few	CSVRDPRDPSEAFF	TGCAGCGTCCGAGACCCCCGGGACCCCTCTGAAGCTTTCTTT
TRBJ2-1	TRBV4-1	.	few	CASSQDPGPQFF	TGCGCCAGCAGCCAAGACCCGGGACCGCAGTTCTTC